The rows below give T cell receptor beta chains drawn from one sample of a study of T cells in Graves' hyperthyroidism and ophthalmopathy. MiXCR, run by TCRdb on the multiplex PCR reads, gives a single entry per CDR3 protein. The profile shows roughly 570,000 distinct CDR3 sequences, 15% to 19% of them singletons. Source material: blood. Source of these receptors: a woman younger than 45 with Graves' hyperthyroidism. Each CDR3 is given without its conserved first and last residue. Rows give clone size only sometimes, using once, few, many, or a class for an expanded clone.

TRBV3-1,TRBJ2-7,.,ASSHRLAGPSYEQY
TRBV19,TRBJ1-5,.,ASNAGVFQPQH
TRBV27,TRBJ2-5,many,ASSSPGDRGQETQY
TRBV6-2/TRBV6-3,TRBJ2-7,few,ASRYTGTGGYEQY
TRBV20-1,TRBJ2-1,.,SAILLSLAGGINEQF
TRBV13,TRBJ2-2,.,ASSLRGLRVNTGELF
TRBV28,TRBJ2-1,many,ASSFVSSYNEQF
TRBV19,TRBJ2-7,many,ASSGGGYEQY
TRBV6-2/TRBV6-3,TRBJ1-5,many,ASSYSVPQGDQPQH
TRBV19,TRBJ1-2,few,ASSIDNRGYGYT
TRBV5-6,TRBJ2-1,.,ASSLLRGGEQF
TRBV7-2,TRBJ2-7,many,ASSFYEGAYEQY
TRBV18,TRBJ2-2,many,ASLGGRANTGELF
TRBV28,TRBJ1-1,.,ASSPLGAGGPITEAF
TRBV30,TRBJ1-3,.,AWSLGASGNTIY